These 17 T cell receptor beta chains were sequenced from one sample in a study of blood T cell repertoires in COVID-19 (dated by TCRdb to the early 2020s). Library creation used the immunoSEQ multiplex PCR assay. The immuneACCESS repertoire file appears here via TCRdb, limited to in-frame rearrangements. These files lack a portion of the clones; in checked studies, under half of the deficit traces to unresolved V genes, and the cause of the others is not known. In this sample the table shows around 140,000 clones, approximately 79% of which occur a single time. The top ten clones comprise around 3% of the sample. Sequencing input: PBMCs or T cells enriched from blood (not recorded which). Receptors were obtained from a woman in her fifties or sixties who had recovered from COVID-19.

The V call is TRBV7-9, the J call TRBJ1-1; 8 bases agree with TRBD1. There are 15 residues in the CDR3. V dropped 4 bases and J dropped 3; count of bases not matched to a gene: 7. Germline V gene data show CDR1 as SEHNR and CDR2 as FQNEAQ (reference sequence). CDR3 residues: CASSSRTGMDTEAFF. CDR3 sequence (DNA): TGTGCCAGCAGCTCCCGGACAGGGATGGACACTGAAGCTTTCTTT.

This clone was picked up a small number of times. The chain uses TRBV7-8 and TRBJ1-2; possibly TRBD1 for D (6 bases). This CDR3 has 14 amino acids. Germline CDR1 is SGHVS and CDR2 is FQNEAQ. Trimming pared 4 bases from V and 5 bases from J, leaving 14 bases between. As DNA, the CDR3 is TGTGCCAGCAGCTCCAGACAGGAGACATATGGCTACACCTTC. It encodes CASSSRQETYGYTF.

This clone occurred once. The V gene is TRBV7-3, the J gene TRBJ2-3; the match to TRBD2 covers 8 bases. The V gene end was trimmed by 5 bases and the J gene end by 5 bases; junction bases not matched to a gene: 6. The germline V gene has CDR1 SGHTA and CDR2 FQGTGA. The CDR3 loop spans 14 amino acids. The CDR3 sequence is CASSPLAVGDTQYF. The CDR3 DNA is TGTGCCAGCAGCCCACTAGCGGTCGGAGATACGCAGTATTTT.

This clone has just one count. The chain recombines TRBV28 with TRBJ2-7; the D gene is possibly TRBD1 (5 bases). Germline V CDR1 and CDR2: MDHEN, SYDVKM. V lost 7 bases, J lost 7 bases, and 20 bases lay in between. This CDR3 is built from 14 residues. This chain's CDR3 is CASNLRQTFGEQYF. Written as DNA, the CDR3 is TGTGCCAGCAACCTTAGACAGACCTTTGGGGAGCAGTACTTC.

The table lists this clone with a few counts. The chain has TRBV9 and TRBJ2-1, with a possible D match to TRBD2 (6 bases). The CDR3 runs to 16 residues. V gave up 0 bases and J gave up 8 bases, with 18 bases separating them. Germline assignment: CDR1 SGDLS and CDR2 YYNGEE. In DNA form, the CDR3 reads TGTGCCAGCAGCGTAGGGGACTGGAGGCTTTCCTATGAGCAGTTCTTC. The encoded protein is CASSVGDWRLSYEQFF.

This clone was found once. The gene calls are TRBV11-2 and TRBJ2-5; 8 bases align to TRBD2. Germline loops: CDR1 SGHAT, CDR2 FQNNGV. Germline trimming cut 5 bases from V and 5 bases from J; bases unmatched to any gene: 13. The CDR3 length is 16 residues. The CDR3 loop reads CASSTNGGGSVETQYF. The CDR3 DNA is TGTGCCAGCAGCACCAATGGCGGGGGGTCGGTTGAGACCCAGTACTTC.

This chain connects TRBV5-1 to TRBJ1-2; TRBD1 matches at 9 bases. J gave up 8 bases and V 5 bases, and 10 bases lay outside the gene matches. This CDR3 has 14 amino acids. Germline CDR1 is SGHRS and CDR2 is YFSETQ. The CDR3 coding sequence is TGCGCCAGCAGTTTTACAGGGGGCGCGGAGGGCTACACCTTC. This codes for CASSFTGGAEGYTF.

This sequence joins TRBV6-2 or TRBV6-3 and TRBJ1-5, with 12 bases matching TRBD1. The CDR3 extends over 19 amino acids. In germline, CDR1 is MNHEY, CDR2 SVGEGT. The V gene end was trimmed by 2 bases and the J gene end by 1 base; junction bases not matched to a gene: 9. The CDR3 here is CASSYGDRGLIKSNQPQHF. CDR3 DNA sequence: TGTGCCAGCAGTTACGGGGACAGGGGGCTTATTAAGAGCAATCAGCCCCAGCATTTT.

This clone was counted a single time. This sequence joins TRBV19 and TRBJ2-7; 10 nucleotides match TRBD1. Germline CDR1 and CDR2: LNHDA and SQIVND (reference sequence). CDR3 length equals 13 residues. With V trimmed by 5 bases and J by 11 bases, 9 bases remained unmatched. This CDR3 reads CASSLTGQGYEYF. CDR3 coding DNA: TGTGCCAGTAGTTTAACGGGACAGGGGTACGAGTACTTC.

This chain connects TRBV30 to TRBJ2-2; 9 positions agree with TRBD2. The CDR3 contains 16 residues. Per the germline V gene, CDR1 is GTSNPN and CDR2 is SVGIG (reference sequence). Germline trimming cut 0 bases from V and 6 bases from J; bases unmatched to any gene: 8. Written as DNA, the CDR3 is TGTGCCTGGAGTGTATTCGCGGGGGGGCTCTCCGGGGAGCTGTTTTTT. As protein: CAWSVFAGGLSGELFF.

For the CDR3, the DNA is TGTGCCAGCAGTTTAGCCGGGGGAGCGGGCAATCAGCCCCAGCATTTT. Its translation is CASSLAGGAGNQPQHF. The J gene is TRBJ1-5, the V gene TRBV27; TRBD1 is a possible D gene (5 bases). The CDR3 loop spans 16 amino acids. V gave up 2 bases and J gave up 2 bases, with 13 bases separating them. CDR1 and CDR2 from the germline V gene are MNHEY and SMNVEV (reference sequence).

The gene calls are TRBV11-3 and TRBJ1-4, with unresolved D. The V gene lost 5 bases and the J gene lost 4 bases, with 5 bases spanning the gap. The CDR3 is 12 residues long. Germline V gene lookup returns CDR1 SGHNT and CDR2 YENEEA. The CDR3 sequence: CASSPDNEKLFF. In DNA form, the CDR3 reads TGTGCCAGCAGCCCAGATAATGAAAAACTGTTTTTT.

In DNA form, the CDR3 reads TGTGCCAGCAGTCCCCTGGGGGCCGCTAACTATGGCTACACCTTC. Translation: CASSPLGAANYGYTF. The chain carries TRBV6-5 and TRBJ1-2; maybe TRBD1 (6 bases). The CDR3 sequence is 15 residues long. Germline V gene lookup returns CDR1 MNHEY and CDR2 SVGAGI. V lost 5 bases, J lost 0 bases, and 13 bases lay in between.

A few counts support this clone. V gene TRBV7-9 combines with J gene TRBJ2-6; 7 nucleotides match TRBD2. The CDR3 spans 19 residues. V lost 5 bases and J lost 0; bases outside the gene matches: 13. Germline CDR1 and CDR2: SEHNR and FQNEAQ (reference sequence). The CDR3 nucleotides read TGTGCCAGCAGCCTCGCCGATGAAGCGGGGACCTCTGGGGCCAACGTCCTGACTTTC. Residues: CASSLADEAGTSGANVLTF.

The gene calls are TRBV3-1 (or the pseudogene TRBV3-2) and TRBJ2-7; D possibly corresponds to TRBD1 (6 bases). Germline V gene sequence: CDR1 LGHDT, CDR2 YNNKEL (reference sequence). V was clipped by 1 base and J by 2 bases, with 9 bases between them. The CDR3 is 14 amino acids. The CDR3 loop reads CASSQGTVPYEQYF. CDR3 nucleotides: TGTGCCAGCAGCCAAGGGACAGTGCCCTACGAGCAGTACTTC.

The chain has TRBV27 and TRBJ1-4, with D possibly being TRBD1 (5 bases). V was pared by 4 bases and J by 11 bases, with 14 bases between. The V gene's germline CDR1 is MNHEY and CDR2 SMNVEV (reference sequence). This CDR3 contains 13 residues. In DNA, the CDR3 is TGTGCCAGCAGTTGGCAGGGTCAAGACAAACTGTTTTTT. Its protein is CASSWQGQDKLFF.

The chain joins TRBV7-6 to TRBJ1-6, with D tentatively TRBD1 (6 bases). This CDR3 spans 16 amino acids. Germline V gene data show CDR1 as SGHVS and CDR2 as FNYEAQ. Trimming removed 5 bases from V and 0 bases from J, with 11 bases in between. Here the CDR3 DNA reads TGTGCCAGCAGCCCACAGGGCTACTCCTATAATTCACCCCTCCACTTT. Translated: CASSPQGYSYNSPLHF.